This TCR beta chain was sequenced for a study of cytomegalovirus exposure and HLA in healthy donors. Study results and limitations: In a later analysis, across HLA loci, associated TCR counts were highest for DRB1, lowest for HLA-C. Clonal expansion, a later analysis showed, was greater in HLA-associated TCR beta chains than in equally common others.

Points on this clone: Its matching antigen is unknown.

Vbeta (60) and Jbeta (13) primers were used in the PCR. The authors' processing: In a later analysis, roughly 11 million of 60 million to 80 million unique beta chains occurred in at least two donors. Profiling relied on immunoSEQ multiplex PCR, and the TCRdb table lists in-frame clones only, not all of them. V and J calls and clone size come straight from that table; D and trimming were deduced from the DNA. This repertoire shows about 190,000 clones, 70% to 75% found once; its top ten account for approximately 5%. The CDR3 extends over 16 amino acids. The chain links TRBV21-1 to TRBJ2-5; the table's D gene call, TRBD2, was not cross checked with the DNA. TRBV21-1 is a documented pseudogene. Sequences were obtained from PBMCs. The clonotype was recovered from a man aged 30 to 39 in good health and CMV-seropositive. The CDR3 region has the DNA TGTGCCAGCAGCCGCCTTCGTCTATCGGGGGAGGAGACCCAGTACTTC. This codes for CASSRLRLSGEETQYF.